These 32 T cell receptor beta chains share one sample of origin, sequenced in a study of T cells in Graves' hyperthyroidism and ophthalmopathy. Using RNA transcripts as the source, TCR beta CDR3 regions were amplified. When the TCR CDR3 underwent first-round RT-PCR, the HTBI primer set was used. TCRdb independently ran MiXCR on the multiplex PCR reads; one entry per CDR3 protein. This table holds more than 450,000 distinct CDR3 sequences, approximately 20% found once. The material sequenced was blood. These receptors came from a man aged 35-49 years with Graves' ophthalmopathy.

The chain has TRBV12-3 or TRBV12-4 and TRBJ1-6; TRBD1 agrees at 8 bases. Trimming cost V 5 bases and J 8 bases; bases outside gene matches: 5. The CDR3 sequence is 14 residues long. CDR3 loop: CASSPTGQDSPLHF. The CDR3 coding sequence is TGTGCCAGCAGTCCTACGGGACAGGATTCACCCCTCCACTTT.

This chain uses TRBV5-5 with TRBJ1-6; 8 nucleotides agree with TRBD1. The CDR3 totals 17 residues. The V gene end was trimmed by 5 bases and the J gene end by 9 bases; junction bases not matched to a gene: 16. CDR1 is SGHKS and CDR2 is YYEKEE in the germline V gene (reference sequence). CDR3 loop: CASSRDRSDFRISPLHF. The CDR3 DNA reads as TGTGCCAGCAGTCGGGACAGGAGCGATTTTAGGATTTCACCCCTCCACTTT.

The chain uses TRBV29-1 and TRBJ2-1, with 10 nucleotides matching TRBD2. V shed 5 bases, J shed 5 bases, and the junction held 6 bases outside the gene matches. Germline CDR1 is SQVTM and CDR2 is ANQGSEA. The CDR3 runs 14 residues. In DNA, the CDR3 is TGCAGCGTTCACTCCCTAGCGGGAGACAATGAGCAGTTCTTC. This translates into CSVHSLAGDNEQFF.

DNA for the CDR3: TGTGCCAGCAGCTTGGGAGGTAGTGCCTCACCCCTCCACTTT. This encodes CASSLGGSASPLHF. V usage is TRBV7-2 and J usage is TRBJ1-6; no reliable D call. Germline V gene sequence: CDR1 SGHTA, CDR2 FQGNSA. CDR3 length: 14 residues. V gave up 3 bases and J gave up 10 bases, with 13 bases separating them.

The V and J genes are TRBV24-1 and TRBJ2-3; D might be TRBD2 (5 bases). The V and J ends lost 3 bases and 2 bases respectively, with 8 bases between them. This CDR3 region has 14 residues. CDR1 is KGHDR, CDR2 SFDVKD, per germline. The CDR3 spells CATSDRTSTDTQYF. CDR3 sequence (DNA): TGTGCCACCAGTGATAGGACTTCCACAGATACGCAGTATTTT.

This clonotype was observed many times. The chain has TRBV20-1 and TRBJ2-1; maybe TRBD2 (6 bases). The CDR3 loop spans 13 amino acids. Germline CDR1 DFQATT, CDR2 SNEGSKA (reference sequence). V lost 5 bases, J lost 8 bases, and 16 bases lay in between. CDR3 sequence reads: CSAGLAARHEQFF. The CDR3 region has the DNA TGCAGTGCTGGATTAGCGGCTCGCCATGAGCAGTTCTTC.

The V and J genes are TRBV28 and TRBJ2-2; 8 nucleotides agree with TRBD1. The germline V gene encodes CDR1 MDHEN and CDR2 SYDVKM. J lost 1 base, V lost 8 bases, and 3 bases had no gene match. CDR3 size: 14 residues. The CDR3 sequence: CASADRGNTGELFF. The DNA for the CDR3 is TGTGCCAGCGCCGACAGGGGGAACACCGGGGAGCTGTTTTTT.

This clonotype has a count of ten or more. The V and J genes are TRBV20-1 and TRBJ2-7, with D perhaps TRBD2 (5 bases). Germline V gene data show CDR1 as DFQATT and CDR2 as SNEGSKA (reference sequence). The ends were cut back, 2 bases at V and 0 bases at J, with 8 bases in the middle. The length of the CDR3 is 13 residues. CDR3 coding DNA: TGCAGTGCTAGACGCGGGTCCTCCTACGAGCAGTACTTC. This encodes CSARRGSSYEQYF.

The chain has TRBV28 and TRBJ2-7; TRBD2 matches 14 bases. The CDR3 has 14 residues. V lost 6 bases, J lost 6 bases, and 4 bases stayed unmatched. Germline V CDR1 and CDR2: MDHEN, SYDVKM. The chain's CDR3 is CASRLGLAGAEQYF. The CDR3 DNA is TGTGCCAGCAGATTGGGACTAGCGGGAGCCGAGCAGTACTTC.

V is TRBV29-1 and J is TRBJ2-1; 7 bases align to TRBD1. The DNA matches TRBJ2-7 better at its end, which makes the J call doubtful. CDR1 is SQVTM and CDR2 is ANQGSEA in the germline V gene. This CDR3 contains 14 residues. CDR3 residues: CSVEGGGWVNEQYF. In DNA, the CDR3 is TGCAGCGTTGAAGGAGGGGGCTGGGTGAATGAGCAGTACTTC.

This clonotype was seen only a few times. The chain has TRBV5-1 and TRBJ2-1; 7 bases map to TRBD2. Per germline, CDR1 SGHRS and CDR2 YFSETQ. The V segment lost 2 bases and the J segment 7 bases; nucleotides outside the gene matches: 12. The CDR3 has 16 amino acids. The CDR3 loop reads CASSFLAGVAGNEQFF. CDR3 nucleotide sequence: TGCGCCAGCAGCTTCCTGGCGGGAGTTGCGGGAAATGAGCAGTTCTTC.

To note about this clonotype: One end of the junction is discordant with germline, which a read error may explain. The rearrangement joins TRBV7-7 to TRBJ2-1, with 11 bases fitting TRBD2. Germline V CDR1 and CDR2: SSHAT, FNYEAQ (reference sequence). This CDR3 region has 15 residues. The CDR3 protein is CASSLLLAGADEQFF. DNA for the CDR3: TGTGCTAGCAGCTTATTACTAGCGGGAGCGGATGAGCAGTTCTTC.

This clonotype has ten or more counts. CDR3 amino acids: CASSQATGTSGNNEQFF. CDR3 bases: TGTGCCAGCAGCCAAGCGACCGGGACTAGCGGCAACAATGAGCAGTTCTTC. V gene TRBV7-8 combines with J gene TRBJ2-1; 11 nucleotides match TRBD2. V gave up 5 bases and J gave up 5 bases; unmatched junction bases: 11. CDR3 size: 17 residues. In germline, CDR1 is SGHVS, CDR2 FQNEAQ.

The rearrangement uses TRBV7-9 and TRBJ2-1; D possibly corresponds to TRBD2 (6 bases). Germline CDR1 is SEHNR and CDR2 is FQNEAQ (reference sequence). Trimming cost V 4 bases and J 12 bases, with 10 bases left between them. The CDR3 runs to 11 residues. The CDR3 spells CASSSSAGQFF. DNA of the CDR3: TGTGCCAGCAGCTCATCAGCGGGGCAGTTCTTC. The whole variable domain, remainder taken from reference TRBV7-9 and TRBJ2-1, is DTGVSQNPRHKITKRGQNVTFRCDPISEHNRLYWYRQTLGQGPEFLTYFQNEAQLEKSRLLSDRFSAERPKGSFSTLEIQRTEQGDSAMYLCASSSSAGQFFGPGTRLTVL.

The chain links TRBV4-3 to TRBJ2-7, with a weak D call TRBD1 (5 bases). The V gene's germline CDR1 is LGHNA and CDR2 YSLEER. The CDR3 is 16 amino acids. The germline V and J ends were trimmed by 0 bases and 1 base, with 13 bases remaining between them. The CDR3 sequence is CASSQDFTGPSYEQYF. The CDR3 nucleotides are TGCGCCAGCAGCCAAGATTTCACAGGTCCTTCCTACGAGCAGTACTTC.

This clonotype was counted ten times or more. The chain joins TRBV27 to TRBJ2-3; the D is unclear. The V gene lost 4 bases and the J gene lost 0 bases, with 11 bases spanning the gap. In germline, CDR1 is MNHEY, CDR2 SMNVEV (reference sequence). This CDR3 contains 15 residues. CDR3 DNA: TGTGCCAGCAGTTCCGTGTCTTCTAGCACAGATACGCAGTATTTT. Its translation is CASSSVSSSTDTQYF.

This clonotype was recorded a few times. This chain links TRBV7-9 with TRBJ2-7; 7 positions match TRBD1. This CDR3 is built from 14 residues. Germline V gene sequence: CDR1 SEHNR, CDR2 FQNEAQ (reference sequence). The V gene end was trimmed by 4 bases and the J gene end by 3 bases; junction bases not matched to a gene: 6. CDR3 DNA: TGTGCCAGCAGCTCTAGGACAGGTTACTACGAGCAGTACTTC. Its protein product is CASSSRTGYYEQYF.

This sequence joins TRBV20-1 and TRBJ2-3; D remains unclear. Germline V gives CDR1 DFQATT, CDR2 SNEGSKA (reference sequence). Trimming stripped 5 bases from V and 7 bases from J, with 10 bases between. The CDR3 loop spans 11 amino acids. The CDR3 is CSALGWNTQYF. The CDR3 nucleotides are TGCAGTGCTCTAGGGTGGAATACGCAGTATTTT.

About this clonotype: The junction departs from germline at one end; a sequencing error may be responsible. The chain joins TRBV5-1 to TRBJ1-3; the D gene is possibly TRBD1 (5 bases). Looked up from germline, CDR1 is SGHRS and CDR2 is YFSETQ. The CDR3 contains 17 residues. DNA of the CDR3: TGTGCCATCGATAGGGGTCGGAGGGACTCCCCGGGAAACACCATATATTTT. Its protein product is CAIDRGRRDSPGNTIYF.

The chain has TRBV9 and TRBJ2-1; D remains ambiguous. The germline CDR1 and CDR2 sequences are SGDLS and YYNGEE. The CDR3 runs 15 residues. The V end was cut by 1 base, the J end by 5 bases, with 13 bases between. CDR3 in amino acids: CASSVMSTFDNEQFF. The CDR3 DNA follows: TGTGCCAGCAGCGTAATGAGTACCTTCGACAATGAGCAGTTCTTC.

This clonotype has at least ten counts. The chain combines TRBV2 with TRBJ2-1; 12 nucleotides match TRBD2. CDR1 is SNHLY, CDR2 FYNNEI, per germline. The CDR3 is 14 amino acids. The ends lost 4 bases at V and 9 bases at J; junction bases unmatched: 4. CDR3 DNA: TGTGCCAGCAGTGGACTAGCGGGAGAAGGTGAGCAGTTCTTC. Amino acid sequence: CASSGLAGEGEQFF.

The chain has TRBV9 and TRBJ2-3, with D perhaps matching TRBD1 or TRBD2 (5 bases each). V lost 1 base to trimming and J lost 0 bases, with 6 bases between them. The CDR3 is 14 residues long. Germline V gene lookup returns CDR1 SGDLS and CDR2 YYNGEE. CDR3 in amino acids: CASSVWGSTDTQYF. Written as DNA, the CDR3 is TGTGCCAGCAGCGTATGGGGGAGCACAGATACGCAGTATTTT.

The chain is built from TRBV7-3 and TRBJ2-2; TRBD2 aligns across 15 bases. V shed 5 bases, J shed 1 base, and the junction held 8 bases outside the gene matches. The CDR3 contains 19 residues. Germline V gene data show CDR1 as SGHTA and CDR2 as FQGTGA. The CDR3 DNA follows: TGTGCCAGCAGCAAAGGGGGACTAGCGGGGGGACTGAACACCGGGGAGCTGTTTTTT. Translation gives CASSKGGLAGGLNTGELFF.

This clonotype was seen only a few times. The chain recombines TRBV5-1 with TRBJ2-5, with 8 nucleotides matching TRBD1. The CDR3 spans 13 residues. Trimming cost V 3 bases and J 5 bases; bases outside gene matches: 3. The germline CDR1 and CDR2 sequences are SGHRS and YFSETQ. CDR3 coding DNA: TGCGCCAGCAGCTCGTACAGGGGGGAGACCCAGTACTTC. This sequence encodes CASSSYRGETQYF.

This clonotype was seen only a few times. The chain recombines TRBV11-2 with TRBJ1-4, with D unclear. V was trimmed by 0 bases and J by 3 bases, leaving 11 bases between them. CDR3 size: 16 residues. Per germline, CDR1 SGHAT and CDR2 FQNNGV. CDR3 sequence (DNA): TGTGCCAGCAGCTTAGATCGTGGAGGCCCTAATGAAAAACTGTTTTTT. It specifies CASSLDRGGPNEKLFF.

This clonotype was counted between two and nine times. The chain joins TRBV28 to TRBJ2-3, with TRBD2 as a possible D gene (6 bases). Per germline, CDR1 MDHEN and CDR2 SYDVKM. CDR3 size: 13 residues. V lost 10 bases to trimming and J lost 2 bases, with 13 bases between them. The CDR3, as DNA: TGTGCCACGGGGACTTCGATCACAGATACGCAGTATTTT. Translation gives CATGTSITDTQYF. Variable domain in full (rest from reference TRBV28 and TRBJ2-3): DVKVTQSSRYLVKRTGEKVFLECVQDMDHENMFWYRQDPGLGLRLIYFSYDVKMKEKGDIPEGYSVSREKKERFSLILESASTNQTSMYLCATGTSITDTQYFGPGTRLTVL.

The table lists this clonotype with many counts. This chain joins TRBV27 and TRBJ2-5; D unresolved. V lost 5 bases and J lost 0, with 7 bases in between. Germline CDR1 and CDR2: MNHEY and SMNVEV (reference sequence). This CDR3 is 13 amino acids long. CDR3 sequence (DNA): TGTGCCAGCAGTAGCAGCCACCAAGAGACCCAGTACTTC. Protein sequence: CASSSSHQETQYF.

This clonotype appeared many times. One end of the junction does not line up with germline, which may come from a read error. The V gene is TRBV11-2, the J gene TRBJ2-1; possibly TRBD2 for D (7 bases). Germline loops: CDR1 SGHAT, CDR2 FQNNGV. The CDR3 is made up of 13 amino acids. The CDR3 coding sequence is TGTGCCAGCAGATTAGGGGGGGTCTATGAGCAGTTCTTC. This encodes CASRLGGVYEQFF.

The table lists this clonotype with many counts. This chain connects TRBV5-1 to TRBJ1-5; D possibly corresponds to TRBD1 (5 bases). The length of the CDR3 is 16 residues. Germline CDR1 and CDR2: SGHRS and YFSETQ. V shed 0 bases and J shed 0 bases, with 10 bases lying between them. The DNA for the CDR3 is TGCGCCAGCAGCTTGGGGTCTGGGGGTAGCAATCAGCCCCAGCATTTT. Protein: CASSLGSGGSNQPQHF.

The CDR3: CASSPPSDEQYF. CDR3 DNA sequence: TGTGCCAGCAGTCCTCCCTCGGACGAGCAGTACTTC. The V call is TRBV27, the J call TRBJ2-7; D call uncertain. CDR1 MNHEY and CDR2 SMNVEV come from the germline V gene (reference sequence). Trimming stripped 5 bases from V and 5 bases from J, with 10 bases between. The CDR3 has 12 residues.

The CDR3 sequence: CASSAPPGRSSYNSPLHF. CDR3 in DNA: TGTGCCAGCAGCGCCCCCCCAGGGAGGAGCTCCTATAATTCACCCCTCCACTTT. V is TRBV7-2 and J is TRBJ1-6; the D gene is possibly TRBD1 (5 bases). V shed 5 bases and J shed 0 bases, with 17 bases lying between them. This CDR3 region has 18 residues. Germline V CDR1 and CDR2: SGHTA, FQGNSA.

In its sample, this clonotype was seen many times. The CDR3 reads CAWSVLREVDIQYF. The CDR3, as DNA: TGTGCCTGGAGTGTACTGCGGGAGGTGGACATTCAGTACTTC. The gene calls are TRBV30 and TRBJ2-4; 8 bases are shared with TRBD2. Germline V gene lookup returns CDR1 GTSNPN and CDR2 SVGIG (reference sequence). The CDR3 is 14 amino acids. V shed 0 bases, J shed 8 bases, and the junction held 6 bases outside the gene matches.